This entry lists 24 T cell receptor beta chains sequenced from one sample in a study of blood T cell repertoires in COVID-19. Here immunoSEQ multiplex PCR was the method, and the copy in TCRdb shows in-frame clones only, minus some. Of around 300,000 clones in the sample, approximately 91% are singletons; the top ten hold 2.2%. Sequencing input: peripheral blood. These receptors came from a woman in her twenties or thirties with COVID-19, enrolled during active disease.

The chain joins TRBV6-5 to TRBJ1-1; perhaps TRBD1 as D (6 bases). The CDR3 spans 13 residues. The V end was cut by 5 bases, the J end by 10 bases, with 17 bases between. Germline CDR1 and CDR2: MNHEY and SVGAGI. CDR3 sequence (DNA): TGTGCCAGCAGTCTCACACAGGGAGGGGCAGCTTTCTTT. Translation gives CASSLTQGGAAFF.

This chain joins TRBV14 and TRBJ2-3, with TRBD2 identical over 10 bases. Losses at the gene ends were 1 base for V and 6 bases for J; bases not matched to a gene: 10. The CDR3 spans 17 residues. Looked up from germline, CDR1 is SGHDN and CDR2 is FVKESK. CDR3 in DNA: TGTGCCAGCAGCCAAGCTCGGTTTAGCGGGAGGCCCGATACGCAGTATTTT. This translates into CASSQARFSGRPDTQYF.

The chain links TRBV5-8 to TRBJ1-1; D gene uncertain. Germline loops: CDR1 SGHTS, CDR2 YDEGEE. This CDR3 has 15 residues. V was clipped by 0 bases and J by 2 bases, with 11 bases between them. The CDR3 coding sequence is TGTGCCAGCAGCTTGGTGGAAGCGGGAAACACTGAAGCTTTCTTT. Amino acids: CASSLVEAGNTEAFF.

V and J are TRBV27 and TRBJ1-2; 7 bases match TRBD1. The CDR3 loop spans 16 amino acids. J lost 0 bases, V lost 6 bases, and 10 bases had no gene match. Germline CDR1 reads MNHEY; CDR2 reads SMNVEV (reference sequence). The chain's CDR3 is CASSRYEQGTNYGYTF. CDR3 nucleotide sequence: TGTGCCAGCAGCCGCTACGAACAGGGGACTAACTATGGCTACACCTTC.

The chain carries TRBV4-1 and TRBJ1-5; no clear D gene. Trimming took 3 bases from V and 6 from J, leaving 21 bases between them. CDR1 and CDR2 (germline): MGHRA, YSYEKL. The CDR3 runs to 17 residues. The chain's CDR3 is CASSHGGRGRSGQPQHF. The CDR3 DNA reads as TGCGCCAGCAGCCACGGCGGGCGGGGAAGGAGCGGTCAGCCCCAGCATTTT.

The chain is built from TRBV4-1 and TRBJ1-2; the D gene is possibly TRBD1 (6 bases). Germline values: CDR1 MGHRA, CDR2 YSYEKL. V was pared by 3 bases and J by 6 bases, with 17 bases between. CDR3 length equals 15 residues. The CDR3 loop reads CASSHLTGNRDGYTF. CDR3 nucleotide sequence: TGCGCCAGCAGCCACTTAACAGGGAACAGGGATGGCTACACCTTC.

This chain links TRBV2 with TRBJ1-1; unclear D gene. The CDR3 extends over 13 amino acids. Germline assignment: CDR1 SNHLY and CDR2 FYNNEI. Trimming removed 6 bases from V and 2 bases from J, with 10 bases in between. The CDR3 is CASRPELNTEAFF. The CDR3 DNA follows: TGTGCCAGCAGGCCTGAGCTAAACACTGAAGCTTTCTTT.

This clone was counted a single time. The rearrangement links TRBV28 to TRBJ2-3; 11 nucleotides match TRBD2. The CDR3 is 16 amino acids. Germline V lookup: CDR1 MDHEN, CDR2 SYDVKM. With 3 bases clipped from V and 4 bases from J, the junction kept 6 bases outside the gene matches. The CDR3 region is CASSLLAGGTSDTQYF. CDR3 sequence (DNA): TGTGCCAGCAGTTTGCTAGCGGGAGGCACATCAGATACGCAGTATTTT.

The rearrangement uses TRBV19 and TRBJ2-2; 8 nucleotides line up with TRBD1. V shed 6 bases, J shed 5 bases, and the junction held 5 bases outside the gene matches. Germline values: CDR1 LNHDA, CDR2 SQIVND (reference sequence). The CDR3 covers 14 residues. The CDR3: CASRQGAGTGELFF. DNA of the CDR3: TGTGCCAGTAGGCAGGGGGCGGGAACCGGGGAGCTGTTTTTT.

This clone has only a few counts. V gene TRBV5-1 combines with J gene TRBJ2-3; the D gene is possibly TRBD2 (6 bases). The length of the CDR3 is 15 residues. The germline V and J ends were trimmed by 3 bases and 2 bases, with 13 bases remaining between them. Germline values: CDR1 SGHRS, CDR2 YFSETQ. DNA for the CDR3: TGCGCCAGCAGCTCCCGTAGCGGCTACACAGATACGCAGTATTTT. It yields the protein CASSSRSGYTDTQYF.

The chain links TRBV6-4 to TRBJ2-3, with 7 bases that match TRBD1. Germline V gives CDR1 MRHNA, CDR2 SNTAGT. V was pared by 3 bases and J by 2 bases, with 2 bases of the junction left unmatched. The CDR3 runs to 14 residues. The CDR3, as DNA: TGTGCCAGCAGTGAAGACAGGGACACAGATACGCAGTATTTT. It is translated as CASSEDRDTDTQYF.

CDR3 protein: CASETGGANEKLFF. The CDR3 coding sequence is TGTGCCAGCGAAACAGGGGGGGCTAATGAAAAACTGTTTTTT. V gene TRBV28 combines with J gene TRBJ1-4, with 8 bases matching TRBD1. This CDR3 is 14 amino acids long. V shed 8 bases and J 3 bases; nucleotides not matched to a gene: 5. From germline, CDR1 is MDHEN and CDR2 SYDVKM.

This chain links TRBV3-1 (or the pseudogene TRBV3-2) with TRBJ2-7, with a weak D call TRBD1 (6 bases). V was clipped by 3 bases and J by 3 bases, with 15 bases between them. The V gene's germline CDR1 is LGHDT and CDR2 YNNKEL (reference sequence). The CDR3 is 15 amino acids. This CDR3 reads CASSQMGHGVYEQYF. The CDR3 bases are TGTGCCAGCAGCCAGATGGGACACGGAGTCTACGAGCAGTACTTC.

J is TRBJ1-1 and V is TRBV6-5, with 8 bases aligning to TRBD1. V gave up 6 bases and J gave up 1 base; unmatched junction bases: 4. The CDR3 sequence is 14 residues long. The germline V gene has CDR1 MNHEY and CDR2 SVGAGI. CDR3 protein: CASRGTGPNTEAFF. The CDR3, as DNA: TGTGCCAGCAGGGGGACAGGCCCGAACACTGAAGCTTTCTTT.

This clone appeared a single time. The chain joins TRBV5-1 to TRBJ1-4; no firm D call. The germline V gene has CDR1 SGHRS and CDR2 YFSETQ. This CDR3 spans 16 amino acids. V was cut by 4 bases and J by 3 bases, with 16 bases left in between. For the CDR3, the DNA is TGCGCCAGCAGCCCGTACGGAGGAGCTTCTAATGAAAAACTGTTTTTT. Protein product: CASSPYGGASNEKLFF.

The genes are TRBV7-9 and TRBJ2-3, with 15 bases fitting TRBD2. This CDR3 has 15 amino acids. CDR1 and CDR2 from the germline V gene are SEHNR and FQNEAQ (reference sequence). Trimming removed 5 bases from V and 6 bases from J; junction bases left unmatched: 3. As DNA, the CDR3 is TGTGCCAGCAGCGGACTAGCGGGAGGGTCGGATACGCAGTATTTT. Translated, it gives CASSGLAGGSDTQYF.

This chain joins TRBV13 and TRBJ1-1; D is unclear. Germline V gives CDR1 PRHDT, CDR2 FYEKMQ (reference sequence). The V and J ends lost 0 bases and 6 bases respectively, with 5 bases between them. The CDR3 contains 12 residues. The CDR3 protein is CASSLGPAEAFF. CDR3 in DNA: TGTGCCAGCAGCTTAGGGCCGGCTGAAGCTTTCTTT.

In its sample, this clone was seen once. The V call is TRBV11-3, the J call TRBJ1-1; possible D gene TRBD1, 5 bases. In germline, CDR1 is SGHNT, CDR2 YENEEA. This CDR3 is built from 14 residues. The V end was cut by 3 bases, the J end by 1 base, with 9 bases between. The CDR3 loop reads CASSFQGSNTEAFF. CDR3 DNA sequence: TGTGCCAGCAGCTTTCAGGGCTCGAACACTGAAGCTTTCTTT.

The V gene is TRBV10-2, the J gene TRBJ1-6; 12 nucleotides match TRBD1. The CDR3 sequence is 19 residues long. J was trimmed by 2 bases and V by 6 bases; bases with no gene match: 11. CDR1 is WSHSY and CDR2 is SAAADI in the germline V gene. CDR3 sequence: CASSARGQGAVAYNSPLHF. DNA for the CDR3: TGCGCCAGCAGCGCCAGGGGACAGGGGGCTGTCGCCTATAATTCACCCCTCCACTTT.

The chain links TRBV2 to TRBJ1-1, with TRBD1 as a possible D gene (5 bases). In germline, CDR1 is SNHLY, CDR2 FYNNEI. The CDR3 has 13 residues. V gave up 5 bases and J gave up 0 bases, with 7 bases separating them. Here the CDR3 reads CASSTGMNTEAFF. In nucleotides, the CDR3 is TGTGCCAGCAGTACAGGAATGAACACTGAAGCTTTCTTT.

The rearrangement joins TRBV12-3 or TRBV12-4 to TRBJ1-2; 7 bases map to TRBD1. This CDR3 region has 12 residues. V shed 10 bases, J shed 8 bases, and the junction held 10 bases outside the gene matches. The CDR3 DNA is TGTGCCACCACAGACAGGGTCTGGGGCTACACCTTC. It codes for CATTDRVWGYTF.

The gene calls are TRBV5-1 and TRBJ2-1; D is possibly TRBD2 (5 bases). The CDR3 sequence is 13 residues long. V dropped 4 bases and J dropped 9 bases, with 14 bases sitting between them. Germline loops: CDR1 SGHRS, CDR2 YFSETQ. This CDR3 reads CASSGGPPPEQFF. The CDR3 DNA reads as TGCGCCAGCAGCGGCGGGCCACCTCCTGAGCAGTTCTTC.

The chain combines TRBV24-1 with TRBJ2-1; 8 bases are shared with TRBD1. Germline V lookup: CDR1 KGHDR, CDR2 SFDVKD. The CDR3 contains 17 residues. Losses at the gene ends were 2 bases for V and 7 bases for J; bases not matched to a gene: 12. The CDR3 here is CATSDSGQGRLRNEQFF. The CDR3 coding sequence is TGTGCCACCAGTGATTCTGGACAGGGACGTTTAAGGAATGAGCAGTTCTTC.

Worth noting for this clone: A read error may account for a junction end that differs from germline. J is TRBJ2-1 and V is TRBV11-2; D possibly corresponds to TRBD1 (7 bases). The CDR3 is made up of 14 amino acids. The germline CDR1 and CDR2 sequences are SGHAT and FQNNGV. CDR3 nucleotides: TGTGCCAGTCTCCCTGCGGGACAGTACACTGAGCAGTTCTTC. Translating it yields CASLPAGQYTEQFF. Full variable domain (rest looked up from reference TRBV11-2 and TRBJ2-1): EAGVAQSPRYKIIEKRQSVAFWCNPISGHATLYWYQQILGQGPKLLIQFQNNGVVDDSQLPKDRFSAERLKGVDSTLKIQPAKLEDSAVYLCASLPAGQYTEQFFGPGTRLTVL.